This is a list of T cell receptor beta chains from one sample in a study of early T cells in non-severe SARS-CoV-2 infection. From the 5' RACE reads, TCRdb called clonotypes with MiXCR, one entry per CDR3 protein. Among about 80,000 distinct CDR3 sequences, less than 5.5% were seen once, and the ten largest hold under 7.5%. The material was whole blood, obtained at baseline. The receptors were gathered from an adult who was a healthcare worker with PCR-confirmed SARS-CoV-2 infection or an uninfected control (not recorded which). Each CDR3 is given with its conserved first and last residue. D genes are given only for firm matches. Only part of the rows carry a size: once, few, many, or a class if the clone is expanded.

abundance,v_gene,d_gene,j_gene,CDR3aa,CDR3nt
-,TRBV28,TRBD1,TRBJ1-5,CASGAPGQHQPQHF,TGTGCCAGCGGGGCCCCGGGACAGCATCAGCCCCAGCATTTT
many,TRBV12-3/TRBV12-4,-,TRBJ1-5,CASSPSGGYPWHF,TGTGCCAGCAGTCCCTCTGGCGGGTATCCCTGGCATTTT
many,TRBV7-8,-,TRBJ2-7,CASSGSIGGRDYEQYF,TGTGCCAGCAGCGGCTCTATCGGCGGACGCGACTACGAGCAGTACTTC
-,TRBV2,-,TRBJ2-3,CASSRETYTDTQYF,TGTGCCAGTAGCAGGGAAACTTACACAGATACGCAGTATTTT
many,TRBV19,-,TRBJ1-2,CASSIAAGRGYTF,TGTGCCAGTAGTATAGCAGCAGGGAGAGGCTACACCTTC
many,TRBV7-9,TRBD1,TRBJ1-1,CASSPGTGITEAFF,TGTGCCAGCAGCCCCGGGACAGGGATCACTGAAGCTTTCTTT
few,TRBV9,-,TRBJ1-1,CASSVDQREAFF,TGTGCCAGCAGCGTAGATCAGCGTGAAGCTTTCTTT
many,TRBV12-3/TRBV12-4,TRBD2,TRBJ2-1,CASSFGTSGNEQFF,TGTGCCAGCAGTTTTGGGACTAGCGGAAATGAGCAGTTCTTC
-,TRBV7-7,-,TRBJ2-1,CASSLAGSDNEQFF,TGTGCCAGCAGCTTGGCGGGTTCAGACAATGAGCAGTTCTTC
-,TRBV20-1,-,TRBJ2-3,CSADDARTDTQYF,TGCAGTGCGGACGACGCGAGGACAGATACGCAGTATTTT
many,TRBV11-2,-,TRBJ2-5,CASSLFRPDTETQYF,TGTGCCAGCAGCTTATTTCGGCCGGACACGGAGACCCAGTACTTC
many,TRBV12-3/TRBV12-4,TRBD1,TRBJ2-2,CASSQGQGLNTGELFF,TGTGCCAGCAGTCAAGGACAGGGCTTGAACACCGGGGAGCTGTTTTTT
many,TRBV28,-,TRBJ1-2,CASRNRDNYGYTF,TGTGCCAGCAGAAACCGGGACAACTATGGCTACACCTTC
many,TRBV13,TRBD1,TRBJ2-4,CASSSMTGDLAKNIQYF,TGTGCCAGCAGCTCGATGACAGGGGACCTAGCCAAAAACATTCAGTACTTC
-,TRBV29-1,-,TRBJ1-1,CSVGTAKTEAFF,TGCAGCGTTGGAACGGCTAAAACTGAAGCTTTCTTT
many,TRBV6-1,-,TRBJ1-5,CASSEWLYIPQPQHF,TGTGCCAGCAGTGAATGGCTCTACATCCCCCAGCCCCAGCATTTT
few,TRBV15,-,TRBJ2-7,CATSRLGLPHYEQYF,TGTGCCACCAGCAGGCTGGGACTTCCACACTACGAGCAGTACTTC
-,TRBV6-5,-,TRBJ1-5,CASSKGVFQPQHF,TGTGCCAGCAGTAAAGGAGTATTTCAGCCCCAGCATTTT
-,TRBV27,TRBD1,TRBJ2-5,CASSPTTGGETQYF,TGTGCCAGCAGCCCTACAACAGGGGGAGAGACCCAGTACTTC
few,TRBV9,-,TRBJ2-3,CASSDQGITDTQYF,TGTGCCAGCAGCGACCAAGGAATAACAGATACGCAGTATTTT
many,TRBV30,-,TRBJ1-6,CAWSVRGPDTPLHF,TGTGCCTGGAGTGTCAGAGGCCCGGATACACCCCTCCACTTT
-,TRBV13,-,TRBJ1-1,CASSYYDKLYTEAFF,TGTGCCAGCAGCTACTATGACAAGTTATACACTGAAGCTTTCTTT
many,TRBV11-2,-,TRBJ1-2,CASSLVGGEFNYGYTF,TGTGCCAGCAGCTTAGTCGGGGGAGAGTTTAACTATGGCTACACCTTC